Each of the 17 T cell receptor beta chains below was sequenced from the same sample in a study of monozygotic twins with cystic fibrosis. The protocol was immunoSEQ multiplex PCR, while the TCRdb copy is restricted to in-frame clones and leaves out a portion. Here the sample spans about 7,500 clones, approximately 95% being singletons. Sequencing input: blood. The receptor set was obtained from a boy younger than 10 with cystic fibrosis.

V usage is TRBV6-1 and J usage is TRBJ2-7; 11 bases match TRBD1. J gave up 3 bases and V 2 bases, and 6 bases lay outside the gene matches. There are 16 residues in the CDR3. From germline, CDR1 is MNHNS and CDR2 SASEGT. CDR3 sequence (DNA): TGTGCCAGCAGTGAAAAGGCGGGGACAGGGGGCTACGAGCAGTACTTC. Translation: CASSEKAGTGGYEQYF.

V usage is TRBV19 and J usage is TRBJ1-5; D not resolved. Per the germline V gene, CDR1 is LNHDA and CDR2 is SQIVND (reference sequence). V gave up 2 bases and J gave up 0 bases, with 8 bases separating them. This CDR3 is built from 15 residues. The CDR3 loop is CASSIIADSNQPQHF. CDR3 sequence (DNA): TGTGCCAGTAGTATAATCGCGGATAGCAATCAGCCCCAGCATTTT.

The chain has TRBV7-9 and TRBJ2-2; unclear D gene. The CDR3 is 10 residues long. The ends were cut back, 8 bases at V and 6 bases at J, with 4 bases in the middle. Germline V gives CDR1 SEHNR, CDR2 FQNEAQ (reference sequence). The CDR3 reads CASFAGELFF. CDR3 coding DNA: TGTGCCAGCTTCGCCGGGGAGCTGTTTTTT.

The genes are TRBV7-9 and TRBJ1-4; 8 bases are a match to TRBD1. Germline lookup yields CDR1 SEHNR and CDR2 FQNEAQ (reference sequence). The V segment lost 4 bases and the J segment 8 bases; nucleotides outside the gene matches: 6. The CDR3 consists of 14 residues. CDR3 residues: CASSWTGRGEKLFF. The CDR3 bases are TGTGCCAGCAGCTGGACAGGGAGGGGCGAAAAACTGTTTTTT.

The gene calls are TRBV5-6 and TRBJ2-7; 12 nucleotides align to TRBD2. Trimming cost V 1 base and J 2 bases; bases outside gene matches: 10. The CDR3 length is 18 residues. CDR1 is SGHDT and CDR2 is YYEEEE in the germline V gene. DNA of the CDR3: TGTGCCAGCAGCTTGTGGCTAGCGGGGGGGCTTATGCCCTACGAGCAGTACTTC. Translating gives CASSLWLAGGLMPYEQYF.

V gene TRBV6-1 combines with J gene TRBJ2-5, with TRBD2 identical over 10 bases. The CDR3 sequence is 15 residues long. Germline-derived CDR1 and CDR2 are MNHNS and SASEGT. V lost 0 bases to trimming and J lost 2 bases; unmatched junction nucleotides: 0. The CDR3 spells CASSEAAGGQETQYF. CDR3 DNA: TGTGCCAGCAGTGAAGCAGCGGGGGGGCAAGAGACCCAGTACTTC.

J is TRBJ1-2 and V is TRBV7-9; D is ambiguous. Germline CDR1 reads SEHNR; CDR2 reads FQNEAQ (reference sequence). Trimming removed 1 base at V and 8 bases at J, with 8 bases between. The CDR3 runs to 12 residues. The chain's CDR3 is CASSLGQEGYTF. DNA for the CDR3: TGTGCCAGCAGCTTAGGGCAGGAGGGCTACACCTTC.

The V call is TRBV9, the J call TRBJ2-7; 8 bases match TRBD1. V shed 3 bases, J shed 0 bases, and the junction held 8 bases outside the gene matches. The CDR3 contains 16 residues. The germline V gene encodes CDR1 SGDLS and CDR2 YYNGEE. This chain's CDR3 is CASSADGTGSSYEQYF. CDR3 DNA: TGTGCCAGCAGCGCCGATGGGACAGGTTCCTCCTACGAGCAGTACTTC.

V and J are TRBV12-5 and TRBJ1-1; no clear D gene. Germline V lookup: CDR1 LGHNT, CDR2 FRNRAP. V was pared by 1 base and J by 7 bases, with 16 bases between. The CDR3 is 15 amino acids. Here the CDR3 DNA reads TGTGCTAGTGGTTTGGGGCCTACGGGGTGGGGTGAAGCTTTCTTT. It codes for CASGLGPTGWGEAFF.

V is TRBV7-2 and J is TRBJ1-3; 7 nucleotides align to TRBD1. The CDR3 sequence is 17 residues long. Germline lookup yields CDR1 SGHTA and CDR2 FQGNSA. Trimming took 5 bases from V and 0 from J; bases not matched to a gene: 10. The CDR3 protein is CASSPGTARRSGNTIYF. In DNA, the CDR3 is TGTGCCAGCAGCCCCGGGACAGCCAGACGCTCTGGAAACACCATATATTTT.

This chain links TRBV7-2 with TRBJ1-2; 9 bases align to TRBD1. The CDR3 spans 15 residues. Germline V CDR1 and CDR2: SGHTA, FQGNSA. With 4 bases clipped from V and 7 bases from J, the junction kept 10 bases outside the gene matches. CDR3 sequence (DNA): TGTGCCAGCAGCTCACGGGGACAGGGCCATAGTGGCTACACCTTC. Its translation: CASSSRGQGHSGYTF.

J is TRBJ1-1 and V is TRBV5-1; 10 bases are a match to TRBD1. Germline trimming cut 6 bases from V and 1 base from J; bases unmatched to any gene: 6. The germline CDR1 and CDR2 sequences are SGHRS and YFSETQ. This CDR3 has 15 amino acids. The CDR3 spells CASTFRQGANTEAFF. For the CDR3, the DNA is TGCGCCAGCACCTTTCGACAGGGGGCGAACACTGAAGCTTTCTTT.

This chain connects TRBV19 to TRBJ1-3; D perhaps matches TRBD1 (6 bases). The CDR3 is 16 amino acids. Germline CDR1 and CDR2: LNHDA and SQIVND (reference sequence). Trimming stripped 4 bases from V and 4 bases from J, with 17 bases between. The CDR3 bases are TGTGCCAGTAGTACCAGGACAGTTCCATTAGGAAACACCATATATTTT. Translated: CASSTRTVPLGNTIYF.

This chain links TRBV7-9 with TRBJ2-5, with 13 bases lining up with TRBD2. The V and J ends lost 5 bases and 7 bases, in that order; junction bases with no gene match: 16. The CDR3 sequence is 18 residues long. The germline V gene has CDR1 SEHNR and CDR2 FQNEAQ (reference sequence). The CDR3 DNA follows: TGTGCCAGCAGCATCATAGGCAGGACTAGCGGGGGCCCCGCGACCCAGTACTTC. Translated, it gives CASSIIGRTSGGPATQYF.

The CDR3 sequence: CASSYSWGAGDTQYF. CDR3 in DNA: TGTGCCAGCAGTTACTCTTGGGGGGCAGGAGATACGCAGTATTTT. The chain joins TRBV6-5 to TRBJ2-3; D is tentatively TRBD1 or TRBD2 (6 bases each). Germline V gene sequence: CDR1 MNHEY, CDR2 SVGAGI. V lost 0 bases and J 5 bases, leaving 12 bases between the germline ends. The CDR3 length is 15 residues.

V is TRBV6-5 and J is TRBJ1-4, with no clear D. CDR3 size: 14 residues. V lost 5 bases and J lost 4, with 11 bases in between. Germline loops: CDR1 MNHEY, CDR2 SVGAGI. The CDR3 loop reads CASSLNGFNEKLFF. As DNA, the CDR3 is TGTGCCAGCAGTCTTAACGGGTTTAATGAAAAACTGTTTTTT.

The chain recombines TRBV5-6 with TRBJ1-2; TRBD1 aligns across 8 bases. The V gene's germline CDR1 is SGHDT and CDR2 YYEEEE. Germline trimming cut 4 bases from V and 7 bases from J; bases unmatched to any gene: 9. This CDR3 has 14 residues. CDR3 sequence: CASSRDRGVRGYTF. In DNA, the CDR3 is TGTGCCAGCAGCCGCGACAGGGGAGTTCGTGGCTACACCTTC.